Below are 5 T cell receptor beta chains sequenced from a single sample in a study of OX40 agonist ivuxolimab in advanced cancers. Sequencing used immunoSEQ multiplex PCR; TCRdb keeps in-frame clones, though not all of them. The data contain over 70,000 clones, roughly 93% of them seen just once; the ten biggest clones take up about 0.35%. Sequencing was performed on CD4+ or CD8+ T cells sorted from blood, taken in a trial of the OX40 agonist ivuxolimab. The receptors here all came from an adult with an advanced solid tumor such as melanoma, head and neck, liver or kidney cancer.

The V gene is TRBV7-2, the J gene TRBJ2-5, with 7 nucleotides matching TRBD2. V lost 2 bases to trimming and J lost 2 bases; unmatched junction nucleotides: 5. Germline values: CDR1 SGHTA, CDR2 FQGNSA. This CDR3 spans 15 amino acids. CDR3 residues: CASSLSRGFQETQYF. The CDR3 DNA sequence: TGTGCCAGCAGCTTATCGCGGGGGTTTCAAGAGACCCAGTACTTC.

The chain joins TRBV5-4 to TRBJ2-1; D is undetermined. CDR1 and CDR2 from the germline V gene are SGHNT and YYREEE (reference sequence). The CDR3 consists of 13 residues. V gave up 0 bases and J gave up 8 bases, with 9 bases separating them. CDR3 coding DNA: TGTGCCAGCAGCTTGGCCCCATTAGATGAGCAGTTCTTC. Its translation is CASSLAPLDEQFF.

The V call is TRBV5-1, the J call TRBJ2-1; 12 nucleotides line up with TRBD2. After removal of 1 base from V and 4 bases from J, the junction contained 6 bases not matched to a gene. The CDR3 has 17 residues. Per germline, CDR1 SGHRS and CDR2 YFSETQ. The CDR3 DNA reads as TGCGCCAGCAGCTTGTTTTCCGGGACTAGCGGGTACAATGAGCAGTTCTTC. It is translated as CASSLFSGTSGYNEQFF.

This chain uses TRBV5-1 with TRBJ2-7; TRBD2 matches at 13 bases. The germline V gene encodes CDR1 SGHRS and CDR2 YFSETQ. V dropped 0 bases and J dropped 2; count of bases not matched to a gene: 5. The CDR3 is 17 residues long. DNA of the CDR3: TGCGCCAGCAGCTTGGCCCGGACTAGCGGGAGCCCCTACGAGCAGTACTTC. Its protein product is CASSLARTSGSPYEQYF.

The gene calls are TRBV10-3 and TRBJ2-5; TRBD2 aligns across 7 bases. The germline CDR1 and CDR2 sequences are ENHRY and SYGVKD. This CDR3 spans 14 amino acids. The ends lost 10 bases at V and 1 base at J; junction bases unmatched: 9. The CDR3 nucleotides are TGTGCCACCAAATATCGGGAGGTCCAAGAGACCCAGTACTTC. It is translated as CATKYREVQETQYF.